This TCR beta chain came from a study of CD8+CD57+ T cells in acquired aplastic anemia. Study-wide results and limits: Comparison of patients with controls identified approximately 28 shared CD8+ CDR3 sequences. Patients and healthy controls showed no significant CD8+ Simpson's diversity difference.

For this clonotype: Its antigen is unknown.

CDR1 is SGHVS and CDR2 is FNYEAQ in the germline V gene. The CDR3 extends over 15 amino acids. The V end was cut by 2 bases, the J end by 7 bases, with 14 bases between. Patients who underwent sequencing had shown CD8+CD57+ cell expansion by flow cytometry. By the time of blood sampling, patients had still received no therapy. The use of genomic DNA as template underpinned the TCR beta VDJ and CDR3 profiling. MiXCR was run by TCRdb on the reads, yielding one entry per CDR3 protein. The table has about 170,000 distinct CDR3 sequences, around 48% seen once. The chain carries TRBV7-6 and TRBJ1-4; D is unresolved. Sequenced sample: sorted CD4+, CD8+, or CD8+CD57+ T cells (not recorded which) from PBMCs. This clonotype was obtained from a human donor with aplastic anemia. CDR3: CASSLSRGGSEKLFF. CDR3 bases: TGTGCCAGCAGCTTATCCCGGGGAGGATCTGAAAAACTGTTTTTT.